This is a list of T cell receptor beta chains from one sample in a study of CD8 T cells in Susac syndrome. TCRdb independently ran MiXCR on the immunoSEQ multiplex PCR reads; one entry per CDR3 protein. The table shows about 300,000 distinct CDR3 sequences, with just over 90% occurring only once. The sequenced sample consisted of CD4+ T cells from PBMCs. The receptors come from a human donor with multiple sclerosis. Each CDR3 is given with its conserved first and last residue. Each record gives: D gene, V gene, clone size, J gene, CDR3 protein, CDR3 DNA. D genes are given only for firm matches. Clone size, where shown, is once, few, many, or a class for clones that have expanded.

d_gene: .
v_gene: TRBV3-1
abundance: once
j_gene: TRBJ1-1
CDR3aa: CASSYRVRNTEAFF
CDR3nt: TGTGCCAGCAGCTACAGGGTAAGGAACACTGAAGCTTTCTTT

d_gene: TRBD2
v_gene: TRBV27
abundance: once
j_gene: TRBJ2-3
CDR3aa: CASSGGGLAGRRPTDTQYF
CDR3nt: TGTGCCAGCAGTGGCGGGGGACTAGCGGGGAGAAGACCCACAGATACGCAGTATTTT

d_gene: .
v_gene: TRBV6-1
abundance: .
j_gene: TRBJ2-1
CDR3aa: CASSVRQGRYNEQFF
CDR3nt: TGTGCCAGCAGTGTACGGCAGGGCAGGTACAATGAGCAGTTCTTC

d_gene: .
v_gene: TRBV7-2
abundance: .
j_gene: TRBJ1-1
CDR3aa: CASSLGIWGSSNTEAFF
CDR3nt: TGTGCCAGCAGCTTAGGTATTTGGGGCAGCTCGAACACTGAAGCTTTCTTT

d_gene: TRBD2
v_gene: TRBV30
abundance: .
j_gene: TRBJ2-5
CDR3aa: CAWSPLGSIVAGEEETQYF
CDR3nt: TGTGCCTGGAGTCCATTAGGGTCCATAGTAGCGGGAGAGGAAGAGACCCAGTACTTC

d_gene: .
v_gene: TRBV7-8
abundance: .
j_gene: TRBJ1-1
CDR3aa: CASSRRVPRWDTEAFF
CDR3nt: TGTGCCAGCAGCCGCCGGGTACCTAGATGGGACACTGAAGCTTTCTTT

d_gene: .
v_gene: TRBV20-1
abundance: .
j_gene: TRBJ2-3
CDR3aa: CSARRPPALGDTQYF
CDR3nt: TGCAGTGCTAGACGCCCCCCAGCCCTGGGAGATACGCAGTATTTT

d_gene: TRBD1
v_gene: TRBV7-2
abundance: .
j_gene: TRBJ1-2
CDR3aa: CASRNRRQGAGGYTF
CDR3nt: TGTGCCAGCAGGAATAGACGACAGGGGGCAGGCGGCTACACCTTC

d_gene: TRBD1
v_gene: TRBV12-3/TRBV12-4
abundance: .
j_gene: TRBJ2-2
CDR3aa: CASSLLRGQPDTGELFF
CDR3nt: TGTGCCAGCAGTTTATTGAGGGGACAGCCCGACACCGGGGAGCTGTTTTTT

d_gene: .
v_gene: TRBV3-1
abundance: .
j_gene: TRBJ1-1
CDR3aa: CASSQGFKAEAFF
CDR3nt: TGTGCCAGCAGCCAGGGGTTTAAGGCTGAAGCTTTCTTT

d_gene: TRBD2
v_gene: TRBV20-1
abundance: .
j_gene: TRBJ2-7
CDR3aa: CSARAGSGSYSYEQYF
CDR3nt: TGCAGTGCTAGGGCGGGGAGCGGGAGTTACTCCTACGAGCAGTACTTC

d_gene: .
v_gene: TRBV20-1
abundance: .
j_gene: TRBJ2-5
CDR3aa: CSAPNHRSAYQETQYF
CDR3nt: TGCAGTGCTCCGAATCATCGGAGTGCGTACCAAGAGACCCAGTACTTC

d_gene: .
v_gene: TRBV21-1
abundance: .
j_gene: TRBJ1-1
CDR3aa: CASSKTDSPHTEAFF
CDR3nt: TGTGCCAGCAGCAAGACGGACAGTCCTCACACTGAAGCTTTCTTT

d_gene: .
v_gene: TRBV20-1
abundance: .
j_gene: TRBJ1-1
CDR3aa: CSARRSLNTEAFF
CDR3nt: TGCAGTGCCCGTCGGTCCCTCAACACTGAAGCTTTCTTT

d_gene: .
v_gene: TRBV6-6
abundance: .
j_gene: TRBJ2-4
CDR3aa: CASSYDRTRSLQYF
CDR3nt: TGTGCCAGCAGTTACGATCGGACCCGCTCGCTTCAGTACTTC

d_gene: .
v_gene: TRBV29-1
abundance: .
j_gene: TRBJ1-2
CDR3aa: CSVVQGLYGYTF
CDR3nt: TGCAGCGTTGTCCAGGGACTCTATGGCTACACCTTC

d_gene: TRBD2
v_gene: TRBV4-3
abundance: .
j_gene: TRBJ2-7
CDR3aa: CASSQYSGRLYEQYF
CDR3nt: TGCGCCAGCAGCCAATATAGCGGGAGACTCTACGAGCAGTACTTC

d_gene: .
v_gene: TRBV12-5
abundance: .
j_gene: TRBJ2-7
CDR3aa: CASGNPYEQYF
CDR3nt: TGTGCTAGTGGAAACCCTTACGAGCAGTACTTC

d_gene: .
v_gene: TRBV7-9
abundance: .
j_gene: TRBJ1-4
CDR3aa: CASSLMGIREKLFF
CDR3nt: TGTGCCAGCAGCTTGATGGGGATCCGTGAAAAACTGTTTTTT

d_gene: TRBD2
v_gene: TRBV25-1
abundance: .
j_gene: TRBJ2-1
CDR3aa: CASSESGRAYEQFF
CDR3nt: TGTGCCAGCAGTGAAAGCGGGAGGGCCTATGAGCAGTTCTTC

d_gene: TRBD1
v_gene: TRBV5-6
abundance: .
j_gene: TRBJ2-5
CDR3aa: CASSFRRGRETQYF
CDR3nt: TGTGCCAGCAGCTTTCGCAGGGGGCGAGAGACCCAGTACTTC

d_gene: .
v_gene: TRBV9
abundance: .
j_gene: TRBJ2-7
CDR3aa: CASSVDVAAGGEQYF
CDR3nt: TGTGCCAGCAGCGTAGATGTAGCGGCAGGGGGCGAGCAGTACTTC

d_gene: .
v_gene: TRBV29-1
abundance: .
j_gene: TRBJ2-2
CDR3aa: CSVSVHTGELFF
CDR3nt: TGCAGCGTTTCAGTACACACCGGGGAGCTGTTTTTT

d_gene: .
v_gene: TRBV12-3/TRBV12-4
abundance: once
j_gene: TRBJ2-5
CDR3aa: CASSSGAIRQETQYF
CDR3nt: TGTGCCAGCAGCTCAGGGGCGATCCGACAAGAGACCCAGTACTTC

d_gene: .
v_gene: TRBV12-3/TRBV12-4
abundance: .
j_gene: TRBJ2-6
CDR3aa: CASSLVVAGTNVLTF
CDR3nt: TGTGCCAGCAGTTTAGTCGTGGCGGGGACCAACGTCCTGACTTTC

d_gene: .
v_gene: TRBV29-1
abundance: .
j_gene: TRBJ2-7
CDR3aa: CSVEDFAGVGSYEQYF
CDR3nt: TGCAGCGTTGAAGATTTTGCAGGGGTTGGGTCCTACGAGCAGTACTTC